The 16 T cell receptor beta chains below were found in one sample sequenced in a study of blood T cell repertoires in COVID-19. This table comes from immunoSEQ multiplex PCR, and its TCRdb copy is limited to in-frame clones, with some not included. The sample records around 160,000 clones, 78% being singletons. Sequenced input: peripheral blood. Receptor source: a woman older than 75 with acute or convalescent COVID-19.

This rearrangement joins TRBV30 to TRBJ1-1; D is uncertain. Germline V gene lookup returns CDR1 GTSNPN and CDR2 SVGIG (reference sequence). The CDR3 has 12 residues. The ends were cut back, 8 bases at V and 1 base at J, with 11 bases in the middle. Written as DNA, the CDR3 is TGTGCCGGCCTACAGAAGAACACTGAAGCTTTCTTT. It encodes CAGLQKNTEAFF.

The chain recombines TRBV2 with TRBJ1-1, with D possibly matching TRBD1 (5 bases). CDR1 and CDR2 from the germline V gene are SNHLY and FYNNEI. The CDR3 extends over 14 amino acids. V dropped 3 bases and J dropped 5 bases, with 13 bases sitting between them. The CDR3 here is CASSEGLRGTEAFF. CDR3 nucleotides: TGTGCCAGCAGTGAGGGACTCCGGGGGACTGAAGCTTTCTTT.

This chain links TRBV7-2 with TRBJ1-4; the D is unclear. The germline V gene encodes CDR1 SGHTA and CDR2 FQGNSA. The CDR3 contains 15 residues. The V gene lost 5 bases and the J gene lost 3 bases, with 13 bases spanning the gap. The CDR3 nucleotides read TGTGCCAGCAGCCCCCGCGGGAGCCCTAATGAAAAACTGTTTTTT. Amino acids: CASSPRGSPNEKLFF.

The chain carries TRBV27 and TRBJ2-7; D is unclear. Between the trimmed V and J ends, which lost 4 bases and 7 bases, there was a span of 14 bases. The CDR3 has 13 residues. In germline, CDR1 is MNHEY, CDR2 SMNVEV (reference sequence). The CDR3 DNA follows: TGTGCCAGCAGTTCTCGCCCCCGCCAGGAGCAGTACTTC. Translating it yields CASSSRPRQEQYF.

CDR3: CASSLGQDYYGYTF. CDR3 DNA: TGCGCCAGCAGCTTGGGACAGGATTACTATGGCTACACCTTC. V and J are TRBV5-1 and TRBJ1-2, with a possible D match to TRBD1 (6 bases). With 0 bases removed from V and 3 bases from J, the gap between germline ends came to 9 bases. The CDR3 runs to 14 residues. Germline V CDR1 and CDR2: SGHRS, YFSETQ.

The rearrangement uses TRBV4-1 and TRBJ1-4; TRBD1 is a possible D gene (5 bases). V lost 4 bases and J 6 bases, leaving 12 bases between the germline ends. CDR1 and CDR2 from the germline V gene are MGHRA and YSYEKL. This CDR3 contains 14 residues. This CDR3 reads CASSRQGAYEKLFF. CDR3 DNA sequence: TGCGCCAGCAGCCGTCAAGGGGCCTATGAAAAACTGTTTTTT.

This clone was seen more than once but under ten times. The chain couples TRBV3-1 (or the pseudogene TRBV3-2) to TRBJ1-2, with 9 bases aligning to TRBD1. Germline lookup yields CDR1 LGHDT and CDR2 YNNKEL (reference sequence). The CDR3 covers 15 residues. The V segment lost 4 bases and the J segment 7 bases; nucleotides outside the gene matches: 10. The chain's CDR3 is CASSPVGQGQVGYTF. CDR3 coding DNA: TGTGCCAGCAGCCCCGTTGGACAGGGGCAAGTTGGCTACACCTTC.

The CDR3 protein is CASSVGGDTEAFF. The CDR3 region has the DNA TGTGCCAGCAGCGTAGGCGGGGACACTGAAGCTTTCTTT. The rearrangement joins TRBV9 to TRBJ1-1; unclear D gene. CDR1 and CDR2 (germline): SGDLS, YYNGEE. The CDR3 has 13 residues. The V end was cut by 0 bases, the J end by 3 bases, with 6 bases between.

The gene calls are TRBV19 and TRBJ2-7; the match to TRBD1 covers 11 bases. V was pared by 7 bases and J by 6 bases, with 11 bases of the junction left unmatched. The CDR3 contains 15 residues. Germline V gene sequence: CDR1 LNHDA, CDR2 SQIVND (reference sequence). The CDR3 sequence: CASKQIGQGAVEQYF. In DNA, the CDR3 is TGTGCCAGTAAACAGATCGGACAGGGGGCAGTCGAGCAGTACTTC. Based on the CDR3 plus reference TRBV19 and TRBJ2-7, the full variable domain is DGGITQSPKYLFRKEGQNVTLSCEQNLNHDAMYWYRQDPGQGLRLIYYSQIVNDFQKGDIAEGYSVSREKKESFPLTVTSAQKNPTAFYLCASKQIGQGAVEQYFGPGTRLTVT.

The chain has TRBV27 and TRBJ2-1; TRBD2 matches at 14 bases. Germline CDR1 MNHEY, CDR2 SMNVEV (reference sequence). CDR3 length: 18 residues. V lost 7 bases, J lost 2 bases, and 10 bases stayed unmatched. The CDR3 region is CASTSLTSGGAPYNEQFF. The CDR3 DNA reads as TGTGCCAGCACCTCACTGACTAGCGGGGGGGCCCCCTACAATGAGCAGTTCTTC.

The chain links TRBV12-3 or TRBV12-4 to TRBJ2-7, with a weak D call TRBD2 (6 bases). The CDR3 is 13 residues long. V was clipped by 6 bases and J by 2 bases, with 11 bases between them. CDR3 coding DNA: TGTGCCAGCAGCTCGCTAGCGACCTACGAGCAGTACTTC. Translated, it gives CASSSLATYEQYF.

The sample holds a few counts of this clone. CDR3 in amino acids: CASSPTAGSRVASYNEQFF. The DNA of the CDR3 is TGCGCCAGCAGCCCCACAGCGGGATCAAGGGTGGCCTCCTACAATGAGCAGTTCTTC. The chain carries TRBV5-1 and TRBJ2-1; 7 nucleotides line up with TRBD2. The CDR3 loop spans 19 amino acids. The germline CDR1 and CDR2 sequences are SGHRS and YFSETQ. Unmatched junction bases numbered 16, after V lost 4 bases and J lost 0 bases.

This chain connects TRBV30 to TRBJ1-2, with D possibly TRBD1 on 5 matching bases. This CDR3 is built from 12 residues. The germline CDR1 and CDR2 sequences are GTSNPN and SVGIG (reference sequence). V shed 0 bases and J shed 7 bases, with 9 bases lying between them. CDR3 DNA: TGTGCCTGGAGTGTTCAGGGAGGTGGCTACACCTTC. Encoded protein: CAWSVQGGGYTF.

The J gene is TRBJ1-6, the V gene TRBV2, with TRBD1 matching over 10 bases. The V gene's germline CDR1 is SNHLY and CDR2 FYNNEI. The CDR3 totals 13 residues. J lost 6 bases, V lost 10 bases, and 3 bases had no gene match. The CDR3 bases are TGTGCCACCCGACAGGGGGCTAATTCACCCCTCCACTTT. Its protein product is CATRQGANSPLHF.

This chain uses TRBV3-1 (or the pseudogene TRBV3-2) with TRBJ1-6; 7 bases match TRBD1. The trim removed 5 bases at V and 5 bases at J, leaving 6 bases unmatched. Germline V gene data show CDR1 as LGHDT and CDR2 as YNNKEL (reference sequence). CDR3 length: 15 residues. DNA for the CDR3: TGTGCCAGCAGCATATGGGACAGAAATAATTCACCCCTCCACTTT. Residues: CASSIWDRNNSPLHF.

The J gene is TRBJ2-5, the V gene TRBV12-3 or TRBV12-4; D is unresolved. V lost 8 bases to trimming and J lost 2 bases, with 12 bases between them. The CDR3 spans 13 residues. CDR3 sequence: CASSRLQQETQYF. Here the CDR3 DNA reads TGTGCCAGCTCAAGACTGCAACAAGAGACCCAGTACTTC.